This T cell receptor (beta chain) appears in the sequencing data of a study of low-dose radiotherapy and immunotherapy resistance in tumors. Study-level information: The authors gave intravenous cyclophosphamide 200 mg/m2 every two weeks, one day before radiation and immunotherapy.

This clonotype was counted many times. Time point described: before trial treatment. Every donor was treated with nivolumab, ipilimumab, aspirin, low-dose cyclophosphamide and also low-dose radiotherapy. The presence of advanced solid tumors lacking tumor-infiltrating lymphocytes characterized eligible patients. Germline V gene sequence: CDR1 MDHEN, CDR2 SYDVKM. Trimming cost V 4 bases and J 2 bases; bases outside gene matches: 8. The CDR3 length is 15 residues. Covering alpha and beta chains, TRAV- and TRBV-specific primers were used for the first-strand cDNA. Over roughly 18 PCR cycles, TCRs were amplified from a constant-region primer and V-primer adapter. TCRdb analysed the reads with MiXCR anew, one entry per CDR3 protein. The sample holds about 82,000 distinct CDR3 sequences, 15% to 20% seen once.

The specimen comprised PBMCs, sampled before treatment. This TCR was sampled from a male donor with prostate cancer. The rearrangement joins TRBV28 to TRBJ2-7, with 7 bases that match TRBD1. The CDR3, as DNA: TGTGCCAGCAGTTCAACCGGGACAGCTACCTACGAGCAGTACTTC. Encoded protein: CASSSTGTATYEQYF.